This T cell receptor (beta chain) was documented in a study of naive and memory T cell subsets. The SP2 primer and nested alpha and beta constant region primers amplified ligated cDNA in four rounds. TCRdb called the UMI-ligation and nested PCR reads again in MiXCR, with one record for every CDR3 protein. Among under 25,000 distinct CDR3 sequences listed, about 6% were seen once. The CDR3 spans 18 residues. J was trimmed by 2 bases and V by 6 bases; bases with no gene match: 11. Germline values: CDR1 MNHEY, CDR2 SMNVEV (reference sequence). Treatment denoted: skin biopsy from PPD injection site in Mantoux-positive individual. TCR cDNA received a 3' ligated oligonucleotide that carried a UMI.

Material: skin, obtained from a tuberculin skin test site. The rearrangement uses TRBV27 and TRBJ2-5; 14 positions match TRBD2. This clonotype originated in an adult in good health. Written as DNA, the CDR3 is TGTGCCAGCAGGAGACTAGCGGGAGGGCCTGGACCACAAGAGACCCAGTACTTC. It specifies CASRRLAGGPGPQETQYF.